This T cell receptor beta chain is drawn from a study of T cell responses to AZD1222 COVID-19 vaccine. The study, taken as a whole, reports: Repertoire sampling occurred only after the peak T cell response. Donors were mostly white British, more females; clonal diversity possibly underestimated.

Assay used: immunoSEQ multiplex PCR; TCRdb lists only in-frame clones, some missing. Here the sample spans 70,000 or so clones, approximately 79% being singletons. The CDR3 extends over 14 amino acids. Per the germline V gene, CDR1 is MDHEN and CDR2 is SYDVKM. V dropped 7 bases and J dropped 4 bases, with 16 bases sitting between them. Remarks on this clone: Its antigen is unidentified.

Material: peripheral blood, obtained on day 0 of MenACWY control vaccination. The clonotype originates from an adult in good health. The chain joins TRBV28 to TRBJ1-2, with D possibly being TRBD1 (5 bases). The CDR3 region is CASNAPGTAYGYTF. The CDR3 coding sequence is TGTGCCAGCAATGCTCCCGGGACCGCCTATGGCTACACCTTC.